The 25 T cell receptor beta chains below all came from one sample that was sequenced in a study of T cells in Graves' hyperthyroidism and ophthalmopathy (dated by TCRdb to between 2018 and 2021). The library was built by means of multiplex PCR. TCRdb shows the sequencer as Illumina HiSeq 2000. TCR beta CDR3 regions were amplified from RNA transcripts. A first-round RT-PCR of the TCR CDR3 used the HTBI primer set with the Qiagen OneStep RT-PCR kit. TCRdb's own reprocessing of the public reads used fastp at Q25 and MiXCR and kept productive beta chains. Every CDR3 protein is listed once, alongside the most common genes and DNA of its rows. This sample is represented by almost 250,000 distinct CDR3 sequences; approximately 23% of them were singletons. Of the sample, under 40% falls within the top ten clones. Sequencing input: blood. These receptors were obtained from a woman aged 40 to 50 with Graves' ophthalmopathy.

As concerns this clonotype: This may arise from a read error, as a much more abundant clone is one base away. The CDR3 region is CASSLTVQVYEQYF. The CDR3 DNA reads as TGTGCCAGCAGCCTTACTGTACAGGTTTACGAGCAGTACTTC. J is TRBJ2-7 and V is TRBV11-2; a possible D gene is TRBD1 (5 bases). The V gene lost 5 bases and the J gene lost 4 bases, with 15 bases spanning the gap. The CDR3 is 14 residues long. Looked up from germline, CDR1 is SGHAT and CDR2 is FQNNGV.

This chain connects TRBV11-2 to TRBJ2-7, with 8 bases matching TRBD1. The germline V gene encodes CDR1 SGHAT and CDR2 FQNNGV. There are 15 residues in the CDR3. With V trimmed by 5 bases and J by 3 bases, 9 bases remained unmatched. The CDR3 DNA reads TGTGCCAGCAGCACCCGGACAGGGCGTATCTACGAGCAGTACTTC. Its protein is CASSTRTGRIYEQYF.

V and J are TRBV7-2 and TRBJ2-5; a possible D gene is TRBD1 (6 bases). The germline V gene encodes CDR1 SGHTA and CDR2 FQGNSA. The length of the CDR3 is 14 residues. Trimming took off 5 bases at V and 2 bases at J, with 12 bases between the two ends. CDR3 loop: CASSPRTVQETQYF. DNA for the CDR3: TGTGCCAGCAGCCCCCGGACAGTACAAGAGACCCAGTACTTC.

This clonotype has at least ten counts. This chain links TRBV6-5 with TRBJ2-6; D possibly uses TRBD1 or TRBD2 (5 bases each). V dropped 4 bases and J dropped 5 bases, with 18 bases sitting between them. This CDR3 contains 17 residues. Per the germline V gene, CDR1 is MNHEY and CDR2 is SVGAGI. In nucleotides, the CDR3 is TGTGCCAGCAGTTCGGGGCCCAGGCCCGGCTGGGCCAACGTCCTGACTTTC. This gives the protein CASSSGPRPGWANVLTF.

This clonotype has only a few counts. The chain joins TRBV11-1 to TRBJ2-3; 12 nucleotides align to TRBD2. The CDR3 contains 17 residues. Germline-derived CDR1 and CDR2 are SGHAT and FQDESV (reference sequence). Trimming at V came to 5 bases and at J to 3 bases, leaving 9 bases not matched to a gene. Here the CDR3 DNA reads TGTGCCAGCAGCCCCAGAAAACTAGCGGGAGGAACAGATACGCAGTATTTT. Its protein product is CASSPRKLAGGTDTQYF.

This clonotype was recorded at least ten times. The CDR3 reads CASSLLRGSPLHF. Here the CDR3 DNA reads TGTGCCAGCAGTTTATTACGGGGTTCACCCCTCCACTTT. The chain combines TRBV27 with TRBJ1-6; unclear D gene. The V end lost 1 base, the J end lost 9 bases, and 7 bases lay between the germline ends. Germline CDR1 reads MNHEY; CDR2 reads SMNVEV (reference sequence). The CDR3 covers 13 residues.

This clonotype has ten or more counts. The chain links TRBV5-1 to TRBJ2-7; 11 bases are a match to TRBD2. This CDR3 contains 18 residues. Germline V gives CDR1 SGHRS, CDR2 YFSETQ. With V trimmed by 2 bases and J by 3 bases, 13 bases remained unmatched. The CDR3: CASSLTPPTSGISYEQYF. The CDR3 region has the DNA TGCGCCAGCAGCTTAACACCCCCGACTAGCGGGATCAGCTACGAGCAGTACTTC.

The chain employs TRBV12-3 or TRBV12-4 and TRBJ1-2, with D possibly matching TRBD1 (5 bases). CDR3 length equals 13 residues. V lost 6 bases and J lost 4, with 12 bases in between. The DNA of the CDR3 is TGTGCCAGCAGGCAGACAGTTTCCTATGGCTACACCTTC. It yields the protein CASRQTVSYGYTF.

This clonotype was seen many times. The chain carries TRBV2 and TRBJ1-2, with a weak D call TRBD1 (5 bases). The CDR3 length is 13 residues. CDR1 is SNHLY and CDR2 is FYNNEI in the germline V gene. The ends were cut back, 7 bases at V and 8 bases at J, with 17 bases in the middle. As DNA, the CDR3 is TGTGCCAGCACCCCCTGGGGCAGGGAGGGCTACACCTTC. Translating gives CASTPWGREGYTF.

This clonotype has at least ten counts. This sequence joins TRBV24-1 and TRBJ1-2; 7 bases line up with TRBD1. The ends lost 4 bases at V and 6 bases at J; junction bases unmatched: 10. CDR1 KGHDR and CDR2 SFDVKD come from the germline V gene. The CDR3 length is 15 residues. CDR3 DNA sequence: TGTGCCACCAGTGAGCGGGACAGCCTAAGGGATGGCTACACCTTC. Residues: CATSERDSLRDGYTF.

This clonotype appeared many times. The chain has TRBV6-1 and TRBJ2-7, with D hard to call. V was cut by 7 bases and J by 2 bases, with 6 bases left in between. The CDR3 length is 11 residues. Germline V gene data show CDR1 as MNHNS and CDR2 as SASEGT. CDR3 sequence (DNA): TGTGCCAGCACCTCTACCTACGAGCAGTACTTC. Translated: CASTSTYEQYF.

This clonotype was seen many times. The chain recombines TRBV7-9 with TRBJ1-1, with 10 bases fitting TRBD1. Germline V gene sequence: CDR1 SEHNR, CDR2 FQNEAQ (reference sequence). CDR3 size: 13 residues. V dropped 4 bases and J dropped 7; count of bases not matched to a gene: 3. CDR3 residues: CASSSTGGHEAFF. DNA of the CDR3: TGTGCCAGCAGCTCGACAGGGGGCCATGAAGCTTTCTTT.

A few counts support this clonotype. This chain uses TRBV4-2 with TRBJ1-1, with a possible D match to TRBD1 (5 bases). CDR1 LGHNA and CDR2 YNFKEQ come from the germline V gene. The CDR3 loop spans 16 amino acids. V was cut by 0 bases and J by 3 bases, with 14 bases left in between. The CDR3 DNA sequence: TGTGCCAGCAGCCAAGAGTTGTCGGGGGGAGACACTGAAGCTTTCTTT. This translates into CASSQELSGGDTEAFF.

DNA of the CDR3: TGTGCCAGCAGTCCCACTGTCCATACTGGCTACACCTTC. Translation: CASSPTVHTGYTF. The genes are TRBV28 and TRBJ1-2; the D is unclear. Trimming pared 5 bases from V and 7 bases from J, leaving 14 bases between. This CDR3 contains 13 residues. The germline CDR1 and CDR2 sequences are MDHEN and SYDVKM.

This clonotype was found many times. J is TRBJ2-2 and V is TRBV6-4; TRBD1 matches 7 bases. The germline V gene has CDR1 MRHNA and CDR2 SNTAGT. Trimming removed 5 bases from V and 4 bases from J; junction bases left unmatched: 19. The CDR3 runs 19 residues. The CDR3 nucleotides read TGTGCCAGCAGTCTTTCCCTGCTCGTAGACAGGGTAGGCACCGGGGAGCTGTTTTTT. This codes for CASSLSLLVDRVGTGELFF.

At least ten counts were recorded for this clonotype. The chain couples TRBV29-1 to TRBJ2-7, with 8 bases that match TRBD1. Trimming removed 7 bases from V and 0 bases from J; junction bases left unmatched: 5. This CDR3 spans 13 amino acids. The germline V gene has CDR1 SQVTM and CDR2 ANQGSEA. In DNA form, the CDR3 reads TGCAGCGGACAGGGGTCCGCCTCCTACGAGCAGTACTTC. Its translation: CSGQGSASYEQYF.

In this sample, this clonotype turned up many times. The chain recombines TRBV12-3 or TRBV12-4 with TRBJ2-7, with a weak D call TRBD1 (6 bases). V lost 5 bases, J lost 4 bases, and 12 bases lay in between. This CDR3 contains 13 residues. The CDR3 DNA follows: TGTGCCAGCAGTAATACAGGGTTTTACGAGCAGTACTTC. This encodes CASSNTGFYEQYF.

In this sample, this clonotype turned up many times. V gene TRBV13 combines with J gene TRBJ2-7; 8 bases align to TRBD2. The CDR3 totals 15 residues. The germline V gene encodes CDR1 PRHDT and CDR2 FYEKMQ (reference sequence). V lost 5 bases, J lost 3 bases, and 9 bases stayed unmatched. The CDR3 nucleotides are TGTGCCAGCAGCCCCATCGGGGGGGTCGGCTACGAGCAGTACTTC. This gives the protein CASSPIGGVGYEQYF.

In this sample, this clonotype turned up many times. The CDR3 coding sequence is TGTGCCAGCACCCGGACAGGGGGCTACACTGAAGCTTTCTTT. Residues: CASTRTGGYTEAFF. This chain links TRBV25-1 with TRBJ1-1, with 11 bases that match TRBD1. Germline V gives CDR1 MGHDK, CDR2 SYGVNS. The CDR3 spans 14 residues. Trimming removed 7 bases from V and 3 bases from J; junction bases left unmatched: 4.

At least ten counts were recorded for this clonotype. The chain combines TRBV20-1 with TRBJ2-7, with no clear D. CDR1 DFQATT and CDR2 SNEGSKA come from the germline V gene (reference sequence). V was clipped by 6 bases and J by 2 bases, with 8 bases between them. The CDR3 sequence is 11 residues long. For the CDR3, the DNA is TGCAGTGCCTACGACCCCTACGAGCAGTACTTC. It specifies CSAYDPYEQYF.

This clonotype was found many times. J is TRBJ2-5 and V is TRBV6-4, with 8 bases matching TRBD1. CDR1 and CDR2 (germline): MRHNA, SNTAGT. The CDR3 consists of 16 residues. The J segment lost 0 bases and the V segment lost 7 bases, leaving 10 bases of the junction unmatched. The CDR3 DNA reads TGTGCCAGCAAGGGACAGGCTCCGCGTCACCAAGAGACCCAGTACTTC. Its protein is CASKGQAPRHQETQYF.

This clonotype was counted ten times or more. Germline and junction disagree at one end, which may indicate a read error. The CDR3 here is CASSQGNNQPQHF. DNA for the CDR3: TGCGCCAGCAGTCAGGGGAACAATCAGCCCCAGCATTTT. V and J are TRBV6-9 and TRBJ1-5; the D gene is possibly TRBD1 (6 bases). In germline, CDR1 is MNHGY, CDR2 SVAAGI. This CDR3 has 13 residues.

There are a few counts of this clonotype. The chain is built from TRBV5-4 and TRBJ1-2; 12 nucleotides line up with TRBD1. Unmatched junction bases numbered 9, after V lost 2 bases and J lost 4 bases. Germline-derived CDR1 and CDR2 are SGHNT and YYREEE (reference sequence). CDR3 length equals 17 residues. CDR3 coding DNA: TGTGCCAGCAGCTTCCGGGACAGGGGGCCTAAACTCTATGGCTACACCTTC. Protein product: CASSFRDRGPKLYGYTF.

This clonotype was seen at least ten times. The chain couples TRBV30 to TRBJ1-1; the match to TRBD1 covers 10 bases. V was pared by 5 bases and J by 3 bases, with 6 bases of the junction left unmatched. Per germline, CDR1 GTSNPN and CDR2 SVGIG (reference sequence). The CDR3 is made up of 14 amino acids. DNA for the CDR3: TGTGCCTGGGACAGGGGGCTGGGGGACACTGAAGCTTTCTTT. It specifies CAWDRGLGDTEAFF.

This clonotype has more than one count but fewer than ten. The genes are TRBV20-1 and TRBJ2-2; tentative D call: TRBD1 (6 bases). This CDR3 region has 16 residues. CDR1 and CDR2 from the germline V gene are DFQATT and SNEGSKA (reference sequence). V lost 0 bases and J lost 5, with 16 bases in between. The CDR3, as DNA: TGCAGTGCTAGAGACCTCAAAGGGGGAGTAACCGGGGAGCTGTTTTTT. As protein: CSARDLKGGVTGELFF.